The clone carrying this T cell receptor (beta chain) was seen only once. Antigen unknown. This specimen belongs to a study of response to subunit inactivated influenza vaccine. Overall study findings and caveats: Authors suggested that a seasonal influenza vaccination recruits few new T cells each time.

One entry per CDR3 protein, called by TCRdb with MiXCR from the RT-PCR reads. The profile shows around 200,000 distinct CDR3 sequences, approximately 15% of them singletons. This TCR came from a man aged 45-65 years who received an inactivated influenza vaccine. Sequences were derived from CD8+ T cells sorted from PBMCs, sampled 4 to 6 days after vaccination.

The CDR3 sequence: CASSYDRGRETQFF. DNA of the CDR3: TGTGCCAGCAGTTACGACAGGGGGCGAGAGACCCAGTTCTTC. The chain has TRBV6-5 and TRBJ2-5; TRBD1 matches at 10 bases. The J call may be incorrect, as the DNA end agrees better with TRBJ2-1. CDR1 and CDR2 (germline): MNHEY, SVGAGI. The CDR3 sequence is 14 residues long.